This T cell receptor beta chain was recorded in a study of T cells in Graves' hyperthyroidism and ophthalmopathy. Amplification of TCR beta CDR3 regions was performed using RNA transcripts as template. The HTBI primer set served for first-round RT-PCR of the TCR CDR3. MiXCR, run by TCRdb on the multiplex PCR reads, gives a single entry per CDR3 protein. Of about 840,000 distinct CDR3 sequences in the sample, around 38% were seen once. Sequenced sample: blood. The sequence derives from a man in his late teens or twenties with Graves' hyperthyroidism.

The CDR3 here is CASSYLTDTKHTYEQYF. The CDR3 coding sequence is TGTGCCAGCAGTTACCTGACCGACACTAAGCACACCTACGAGCAGTACTTC. This rearrangement joins TRBV6-5 to TRBJ2-7, with unresolved D. V gave up 2 bases and J gave up 2 bases, with 19 bases separating them. Germline CDR1 MNHEY, CDR2 SVGAGI. The CDR3 length is 17 residues.